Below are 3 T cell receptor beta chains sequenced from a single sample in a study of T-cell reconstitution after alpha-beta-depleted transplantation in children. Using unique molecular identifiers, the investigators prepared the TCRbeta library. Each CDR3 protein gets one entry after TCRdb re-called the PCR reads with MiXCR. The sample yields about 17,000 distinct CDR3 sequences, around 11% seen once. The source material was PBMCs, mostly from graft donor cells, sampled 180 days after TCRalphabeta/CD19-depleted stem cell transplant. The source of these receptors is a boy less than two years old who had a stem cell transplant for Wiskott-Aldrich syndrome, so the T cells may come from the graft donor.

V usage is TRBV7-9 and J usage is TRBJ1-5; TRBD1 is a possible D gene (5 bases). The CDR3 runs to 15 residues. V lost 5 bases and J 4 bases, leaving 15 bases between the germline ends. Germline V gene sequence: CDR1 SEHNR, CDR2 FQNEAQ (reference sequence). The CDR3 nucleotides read TGTGCCAGCAGCGCGTTTCAAGGGGCAAATCAGCCCCAGCATTTT. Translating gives CASSAFQGANQPQHF. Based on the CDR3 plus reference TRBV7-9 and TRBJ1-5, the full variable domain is DTGVSQNPRHKITKRGQNVTFRCDPISEHNRLYWYRQTLGQGPEFLTYFQNEAQLEKSRLLSDRFSAERPKGSFSTLEIQRTEQGDSAMYLCASSAFQGANQPQHFGDGTRLSIL.

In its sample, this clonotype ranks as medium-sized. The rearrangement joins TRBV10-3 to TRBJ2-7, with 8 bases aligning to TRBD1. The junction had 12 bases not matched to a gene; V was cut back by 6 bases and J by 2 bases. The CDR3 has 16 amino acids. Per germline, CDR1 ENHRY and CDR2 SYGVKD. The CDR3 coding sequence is TGTGCCATCAGGAAGGACAGGGCTAAGATTACCTACGAGCAGTACTTC. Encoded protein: CAIRKDRAKITYEQYF.

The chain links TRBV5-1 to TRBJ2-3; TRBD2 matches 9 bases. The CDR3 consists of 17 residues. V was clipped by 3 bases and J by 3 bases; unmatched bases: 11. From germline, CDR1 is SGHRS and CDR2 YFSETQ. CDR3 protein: CASSSAISGSLTDTQYF. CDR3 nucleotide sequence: TGCGCCAGCAGCTCGGCTATTAGCGGGAGCTTAACAGATACGCAGTATTTT.